Below, one T cell receptor (beta chain) is given with its context. Its antigen is still unknown. The sample holds no much larger clone one base away, and base qualities are not on file. TCR CDR3 regions were amplified from genomic DNA by multiplex PCR using the deep immunoSEQ assay. For each cell subset, the extracted genomic DNA was distributed evenly across all wells of several immunoSEQ 96-well plates, and each plate served as one replicate. For sorted subsets, 200 ng of genomic DNA, equivalent to around 29,000 T cell genomes, went into each replicate PCR. Purified libraries were measured with a Qubit 3.0 fluorometer, size-checked on a Bioanalyzer 2100, and measured again with the KAPA Library Quantification kit. Each immunoSEQ 96-well plate was sequenced on its own single-read 150-cycle Illumina NextSeq 550 flow cell. In the original analysis: The immunoSEQ output contained only junctional sequences without quality scores, so filtering could not match that applied to full-length reads. Sequences were annotated with PyIR, a Python wrapper for IgBLAST v1.9, using IMGT germline references to assign V/J genes and CDR3. Reads were filtered out if the reads had weak V/J assignments (E-value above 1e-6), no CDR3, stop codons, out-of-frame junctions, or ambiguous translated residues. V3J clonotypes were defined as sequences sharing the same inferred V gene, J gene, and CDR3 amino acid sequence. The percentage overlap between two repertoires was calculated by dividing the number of shared unique clonotypes by the size of the smaller repertoire. Richness of each repertoire was evaluated using RTK rarefaction, the Chao1 estimator, and Recon v2.1 estimates of unobserved clonotypes. For all TCRbeta clonotypes obtained by the gDNA method from four donors, generation probabilities were computed with OLGA. Here the immuneACCESS table is served through TCRdb, limited to in-frame sequences with V and J called. Missing clones are a known gap in these copies; in checked studies unresolved V genes cover under half, and the rest lacks a known reason. From that table come the V and J calls and clone size; the DNA was used to work out D and trimming. Within this sample are about 2.1 million clones, with 90% to 95% of them counted one time only. Of the sample, roughly 1.7% is held by the ten largest clones.

CD8 naive samples consisted of CD45RO-negative cells that were positively selected for CCR7, yielding a CD45RA+CCR7+ population without TemRA cells. The donors were healthy, HIV-negative adults with no recently reported acute infections or vaccinations. Only Caucasian adults living in Nashville, Tennessee, USA were represented among the donors. Blood was collected by leukapheresis, and PBMCs were isolated by Ficoll-Histopaque density gradient centrifugation and then cryopreserved in liquid nitrogen vapor phase. Analytical flow cytometry was used to check the purity and quantity of each magnetically sorted T cell population. Genomic DNA was isolated from each sorted fraction and quantified by UV absorbance on a Nanodrop 2000c. This entry comes from a study of shared clonotypes between healthy human individuals (dated by TCRdb to 2020 to 2021). About the investigation overall: The cohort included a few men and a couple of women between 18 and 49 years of age. The study deeply sequenced blood TCR repertoires of about five healthy adults to estimate repertoire size and the extent of clonotype sharing between individuals. Leukapheresis yielded between about 0.85 and 9.5 billion PBMCs per donor. For each donor, CD4 naive and CD4 memory were each given three plates, CD8 naive was given two plates, and CD8 memory was given one plate. Different laboratories and diverse techniques were used to prepare libraries and sequence TCR repertoires, to increase sequencing depth and limit assay-specific biases.

V is trimmed back by 6 bases and J by 3 bases, and the junction contains 1 base that no gene match accounts for. The CDR3 contains 14 residues, cysteine and phenylalanine counted. This entry keeps only the CDR3 DNA: 42 bases, framed from base 1. The germline V gene (reference sequence) specifies MNHEY as CDR1 and SMNVEV as CDR2. What the authors observed across the whole study: Across a handful of donors, around 5% of naive CD4, 3.5% of naive CD8, 2.3% of memory CD4, and 0.4% of memory CD8 clonotypes were shared. Because the study included a small number of donors, the genetic and exposure-history diversity represented was limited. Sampling was restricted to blood, and TCR repertoires in tissue are likely to differ from TCR repertoires in blood. Incomplete sequencing was indicated by rarefaction of sorted-subset datasets, despite the large sequencing depth. Naive subsets generally had larger estimated clonotype richness than memory subsets. Clonotypes shared by all four sorted-subset donors showed higher generation probabilities than non-shared clonotypes. Pairwise subsampling led to the expectation that sequencing depth would affect the degree of clonotype sharing among donors.

The chain couples TRBV27 to TRBJ2-1, with TRBD2 matching 11 junction bases. The sequenced material came from naive CD8+ T cells from PBMCs. The cell subset or site label corresponds to: CD45RA+CCR7+. The clonotype was recovered from a young man in good health. Some clones in this sample may be carry-over from other donors' samples. Here the CDR3 is given as CASRTSGNYNEQFF. The DNA reads TGTGCCAGCAGGACTAGCGGGAACTACAATGAGCAGTTCTTC.